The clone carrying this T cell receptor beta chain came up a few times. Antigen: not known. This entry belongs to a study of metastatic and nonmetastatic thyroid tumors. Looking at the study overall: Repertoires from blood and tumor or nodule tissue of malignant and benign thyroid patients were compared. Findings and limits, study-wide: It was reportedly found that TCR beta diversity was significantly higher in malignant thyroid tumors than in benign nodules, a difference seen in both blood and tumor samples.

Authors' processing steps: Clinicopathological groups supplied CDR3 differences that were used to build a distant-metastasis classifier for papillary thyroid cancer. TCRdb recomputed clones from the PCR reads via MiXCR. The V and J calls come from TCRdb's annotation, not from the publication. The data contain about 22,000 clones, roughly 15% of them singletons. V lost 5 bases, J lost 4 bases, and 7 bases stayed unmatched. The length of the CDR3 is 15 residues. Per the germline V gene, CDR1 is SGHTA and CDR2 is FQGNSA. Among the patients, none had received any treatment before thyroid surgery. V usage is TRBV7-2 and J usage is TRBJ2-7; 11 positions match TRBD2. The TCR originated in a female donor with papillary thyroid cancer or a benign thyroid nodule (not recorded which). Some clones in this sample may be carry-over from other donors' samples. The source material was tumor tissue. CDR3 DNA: TGTGCCAGCAGCCTCGTGACTAGCGGGATTTACGAGCAGTACTTC. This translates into CASSLVTSGIYEQYF. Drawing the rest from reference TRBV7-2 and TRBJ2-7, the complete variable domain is GAGVSQSPSNKVTEKGKDVELRCDPISGHTALYWYRQSLGQGLEFLIYFQGNSAPDKSGLPSDRFSAERTGGSVSTLTIQRTQQEDSAVYLCASSLVTSGIYEQYFGPGTRLTVT.